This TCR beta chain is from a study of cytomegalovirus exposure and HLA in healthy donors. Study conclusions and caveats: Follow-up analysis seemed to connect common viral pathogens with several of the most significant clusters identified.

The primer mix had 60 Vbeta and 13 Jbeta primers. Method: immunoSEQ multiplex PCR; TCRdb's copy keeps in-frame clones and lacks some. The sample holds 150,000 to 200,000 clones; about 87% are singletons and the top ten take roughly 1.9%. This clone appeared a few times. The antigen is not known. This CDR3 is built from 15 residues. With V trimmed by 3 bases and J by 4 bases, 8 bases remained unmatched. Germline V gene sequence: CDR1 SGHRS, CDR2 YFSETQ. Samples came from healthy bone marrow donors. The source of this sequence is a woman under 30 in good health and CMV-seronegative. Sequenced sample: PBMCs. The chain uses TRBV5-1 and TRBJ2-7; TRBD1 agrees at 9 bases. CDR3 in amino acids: CASSSGGTGRYEQYF. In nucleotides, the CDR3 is TGCGCCAGCAGCTCGGGCGGGACAGGGAGATACGAGCAGTACTTC.